One T cell receptor (beta chain) is described in this entry. The data were taken from a study of shared clonotypes between healthy human individuals. Deep-level running was used for the assay. Only in-frame clones appear in the TCRdb table, and some are missing; sequencing was by immunoSEQ multiplex PCR. The data hold hundreds of thousands of clones, with roughly 72% observed a single time. This CDR3 has 16 amino acids. The germline gives CDR1 SGHDN, CDR2 FVKESK. Germline trimming cut 4 bases from V and 2 bases from J; bases unmatched to any gene: 6. Sample: memory CD4+ T cells sorted from blood. The sample's subset: CD45RA-negative fraction. The sequence came from a woman aged 30 to 39 in good health. This chain uses TRBV14 with TRBJ2-2, with 8 bases identical to TRBD1. The CDR3 sequence is CASSRTGTGNTGELFF. CDR3 nucleotides: TGTGCCAGCAGCCGAACCGGGACAGGTAACACCGGGGAGCTGTTTTTT.